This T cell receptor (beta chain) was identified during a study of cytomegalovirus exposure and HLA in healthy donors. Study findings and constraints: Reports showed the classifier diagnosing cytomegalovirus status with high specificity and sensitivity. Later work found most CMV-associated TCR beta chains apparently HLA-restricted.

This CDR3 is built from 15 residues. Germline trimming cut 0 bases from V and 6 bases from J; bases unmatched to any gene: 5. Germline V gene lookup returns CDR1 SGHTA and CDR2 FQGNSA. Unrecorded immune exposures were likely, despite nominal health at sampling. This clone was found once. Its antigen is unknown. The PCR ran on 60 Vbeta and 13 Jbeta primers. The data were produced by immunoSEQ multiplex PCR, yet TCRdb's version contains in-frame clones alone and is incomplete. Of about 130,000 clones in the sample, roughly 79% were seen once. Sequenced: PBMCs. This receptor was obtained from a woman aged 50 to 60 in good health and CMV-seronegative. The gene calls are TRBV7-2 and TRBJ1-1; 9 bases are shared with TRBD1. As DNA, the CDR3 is TGTGCCAGCAGCTTAGCGACAGGGGGGTTGGCTGAAGCTTTCTTT. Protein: CASSLATGGLAEAFF.